This T cell receptor (beta chain) stems from a study of blood T cell repertoires in COVID-19. Overall study context: In each case, the material was cDNA or gDNA derived from T cells, B-cell-depleted T cells, or PBMCs.

Trimming removed 11 bases from V and 2 bases from J; junction bases left unmatched: 8. This CDR3 region has 14 residues. CDR1 is MDHEN and CDR2 is SYDVKM in the germline V gene. Per the original data handling: Amplification of reference gene primers provided the estimated nucleated cell counts. The method was immunoSEQ multiplex PCR; TCRdb's version includes in-frame clones alone and lacks a portion of them. D and trimming come from the DNA, and the V and J calls and clone size come from that table. The data show about 180,000 clones, around 86% seen once. This TCR was recovered from a man over 45 with active or convalescent COVID-19. The chain is built from TRBV28 and TRBJ2-7, with 11 positions matching TRBD1. The source material was peripheral blood. In nucleotides, the CDR3 is TGTGCCTGGGGGGGACAGGGGGACCCCTACGAGCAGTACTTC. Protein sequence: CAWGGQGDPYEQYF.